These 4 T cell receptor beta chains originate from one sample sequenced in a study of molecular identifiers for immune sequencing clone quantification. TCRdb passed the PCR reads through MiXCR, listing each CDR3 protein once. The sample comprises hundreds of thousands of distinct CDR3 sequences, roughly 27% of which are singletons, and about 0.8% rests with the top ten. Sequencing input: naive CD8+ T cells from blood, with Jurkat cell RNA spiked in. This sample's subset: FACS-sorted CD8+CD4-CCR7+CD45RA+ naive T cells. The receptors originated from a human donor in good health. Some libraries in this study had Jurkat cell RNA spiked in.

This clonotype was detected ten times or more. The rearrangement uses TRBV5-6 and TRBJ2-3; 9 positions agree with TRBD1. CDR3 length: 15 residues. Trimming took 4 bases from V and 4 from J; bases not matched to a gene: 7. The V gene's germline CDR1 is SGHDT and CDR2 YYEEEE. In DNA, the CDR3 is TGTGCCAGCAGCCCCGGGACAGGGTCTTCAGATACGCAGTATTTT. Protein product: CASSPGTGSSDTQYF.

The rearrangement links TRBV20-1 to TRBJ2-3, with 7 positions matching TRBD2. V gave up 2 bases and J gave up 4 bases; unmatched junction bases: 21. CDR1 is DFQATT and CDR2 is SNEGSKA in the germline V gene (reference sequence). The CDR3 runs to 19 residues. This CDR3 is CSARSNQLLGGYRADTQYF. CDR3 bases: TGCAGTGCTAGATCAAACCAACTATTGGGGGGGTATAGGGCAGATACGCAGTATTTT.

J is TRBJ2-2 and V is TRBV19; TRBD1 aligns across 7 bases. Germline V gene lookup returns CDR1 LNHDA and CDR2 SQIVND (reference sequence). The CDR3 length is 16 residues. V lost 3 bases and J lost 0; bases outside the gene matches: 4. The CDR3 here is CASSIGTAPNTGELFF. The CDR3 DNA follows: TGTGCCAGTAGTATTGGGACAGCCCCGAACACCGGGGAGCTGTTTTTT.

Concerning this clonotype: A single base separates this from a much larger clone, so it may be a read error. The chain has TRBV3-1 and TRBJ2-7, with unresolved D. Trimming took off 1 base at V and 5 bases at J, with 12 bases between the two ends. Germline V gene lookup returns CDR1 LGHDT and CDR2 YNNKEL (reference sequence). This CDR3 has 14 amino acids. The CDR3 is CASSQAGQYNEQYF. CDR3 bases: TGTGCCAGCAGCCAAGCCGGCCAGTACAACGAGCAGTACTTC.